The text below deals with one T cell receptor beta chain. In the study's own analysis: Reference gene primers were amplified, and this amplification served to estimate nucleated cell counts. Assay: immunoSEQ multiplex PCR; the TCRdb copy retains only in-frame clones and omits some. The V and J calls and clone size come from that table; D and trimming were worked out from the DNA. This table has fewer than 150,000 clones, approximately 83% appearing once. The data were obtained in a study of blood T cell repertoires in COVID-19. Study at large: Samples came from the United States, Italy and Spain, spanning acute and convalescent COVID-19. In each case, the material was cDNA or gDNA derived from T cells, B-cell-depleted T cells, or PBMCs.

The CDR3 is 15 amino acids. The V gene's germline CDR1 is KGHDR and CDR2 SFDVKD. Trimming removed 6 bases from V and 5 bases from J; junction bases left unmatched: 11. This chain joins TRBV24-1 and TRBJ2-5, with 7 positions matching TRBD2. Sequencing was performed on peripheral blood. The sequence was collected from a woman aged 50 to 60 who had recovered from COVID-19. CDR3 region: CATSSGRGPGETQYF. The DNA for the CDR3 is TGTGCCACCAGTTCGGGGAGGGGACCCGGCGAGACCCAGTACTTC.